The subject of this entry is one TCR beta chain. The antigen it recognizes is unknown. No base-level quality is on record; no much larger clone is a single base apart. Collaborating institutions collected whole blood in K2EDTA tubes following their own protocols. For TCRbeta analysis, collaborator samples were shipped as frozen whole blood, as isolated PBMCs, or as DNA extracted from either sample type. V is reduced by 5 bases and J by 12 bases, leaving a spacing of 22 bases between them. The cysteine opens and the phenylalanine closes a CDR3 of 14 amino acids. The only DNA kept is the CDR3, 42 bases in frame from the first base. From a lookup of the germline V gene, CDR1 and CDR2 are MNHEY and SVGAGI. The immunoSEQ Assay, a bias-controlled multiplex PCR, was used to amplify TCRbeta CDR3 regions from genomic DNA. Per the original workflow: Within the assay, amplification of reference gene primers was used to estimate how many nucleated cells each sample contained. Sequence reads were collapsed and filtered to measure the absolute abundance of every unique TCRbeta CDR3 rearrangement. For each sample, productive Simpson clonality was calculated by taking the square root of Simpson's diversity index across productive rearrangements. Not all clones reach the TCRdb copy of this immuneACCESS table, which keeps in-frame sequences only. Checked studies attribute under half of the gap to unresolved V genes and leave the rest unexplained. Clone size and V and J calls were adopted from that table, with D and trimming inferred from the DNA. The sample records more than 70,000 clones, roughly nine tenths of which are singletons. Together, the top ten hold approximately 9.7% of the sample.

The data derive from a study of blood T cell repertoires in COVID-19 (dated by TCRdb to 2018 to 2021). Background on the whole study: Samples covering the acute and convalescent phases of COVID-19 were provided by collaborators in the United States, Italy and Spain. The dataset comprised deeply sampled blood TCRbeta repertoires from subjects exposed to, actively infected with, or recovered from COVID-19. Where available, HLA class I and class II types were obtained from metadata supplied by the sample provider rather than from assay-based typing. The repertoires were made available in a free public database intended to serve as a resource for research on the immune response to SARS-CoV-2. Samples were obtained from the ongoing ImmuneRACE study (first 160 participants) and from approximately 1,200 subjects provided by 6 global collaborators. The prospective study material was composed of cDNA or gDNA derived from T cells, B-cell-depleted T cells, or PBMCs. The sample metadata nearly always contained a de-identified subject ID, COVID-19 status, age in years and sex. General conclusions and limits of the study: The amount of clinical and demographic metadata varied by source and participant and was provided uncurated.

The sequence joins TRBV6-5 to TRBJ1-2; TRBD1 could be the D gene, as 6 bases match. The receptor's source is a human donor in a cohort sampled during active COVID-19. Sequenced sample: peripheral blood. CDR3 loop: CASSLDRLILGNTF. In nucleotide form, the sequence is TGTGCCAGCAGTCTAGACAGGCTAATCCTTGGGAACACCTTC.